Below are 22 T cell receptor beta chains sequenced from a single sample in a study of blood T cell repertoires in COVID-19. Libraries were prepared by immunoSEQ multiplex PCR; TCRdb keeps only in-frame clonotypes and omits some of them. The data show roughly 190,000 clones, with about 78% seen just once and 8.6% held by the top ten. The sequenced sample was peripheral blood. All receptors derive from a woman aged 50 to 60 with active or convalescent COVID-19.

V and J are TRBV6-1 and TRBJ1-1; the D is unclear. The germline CDR1 and CDR2 sequences are MNHNS and SASEGT. The CDR3 runs 14 residues. The V end lost 3 bases, the J end lost 4 bases, and 12 bases lay between the germline ends. The CDR3 here is CASSDPGIGTEAFF. The CDR3 bases are TGTGCCAGCAGTGACCCAGGTATCGGCACTGAAGCTTTCTTT.

V gene TRBV7-2 combines with J gene TRBJ2-7; 8 bases agree with TRBD2. The trim removed 3 bases at V and 7 bases at J, leaving 11 bases unmatched. Germline values: CDR1 SGHTA, CDR2 FQGNSA. The CDR3 consists of 15 residues. The CDR3 DNA sequence: TGTGCCAGCAGCTTCGTTTTTAGCGGGGTAAGGGAGCAGTACTTC. Encoded protein: CASSFVFSGVREQYF.

The rearrangement links TRBV9 to TRBJ2-3; 16 nucleotides match TRBD2. The germline V gene encodes CDR1 SGDLS and CDR2 YYNGEE. J was trimmed by 5 bases and V by 4 bases; bases with no gene match: 10. This CDR3 contains 18 residues. In nucleotides, the CDR3 is TGTGCCAGCAGCTTGGGACTAGCGGGGGGGTTGGGAATAGATACGCAGTATTTT. This encodes CASSLGLAGGLGIDTQYF. Full variable domain (missing parts from reference TRBV9 and TRBJ2-3): DSGVTQTPKHLITATGQRVTLRCSPRSGDLSVYWYQQSLDQGLQFLIQYYNGEERAKGNILERFSAQQFPDLHSELNLSSLELGDSALYFCASSLGLAGGLGIDTQYFGPGTRLTVL.

The chain recombines TRBV10-3 with TRBJ1-5; 11 nucleotides line up with TRBD1. V shed 10 bases, J shed 4 bases, and the junction held 9 bases outside the gene matches. Germline V gene sequence: CDR1 ENHRY, CDR2 SYGVKD. The CDR3 totals 15 residues. The CDR3 nucleotides are TGTGCCACCGGTCGGACAGGGGGCAAGAATCAGCCCCAGCATTTT. It yields the protein CATGRTGGKNQPQHF.

The chain combines TRBV9 with TRBJ1-3; 8 bases line up with TRBD1. Trimming removed 3 bases from V and 8 bases from J; junction bases left unmatched: 10. CDR3 size: 15 residues. Germline V lookup: CDR1 SGDLS, CDR2 YYNGEE. Here the CDR3 DNA reads TGTGCCAGCAGCGCGAGGACAGGGTTTGGGGACACCATATATTTT. This gives the protein CASSARTGFGDTIYF.

The V call is TRBV19, the J call TRBJ2-5; 7 nucleotides match TRBD2. V shed 6 bases, J shed 2 bases, and the junction held 9 bases outside the gene matches. Germline CDR1 reads LNHDA; CDR2 reads SQIVND (reference sequence). The CDR3 totals 15 residues. CDR3 bases: TGTGCCAGTAGAGACGTCCTAGCGGATCAAGAGACCCAGTACTTC. Translation gives CASRDVLADQETQYF.

Many counts were recorded for this clone. This chain uses TRBV7-2 with TRBJ2-1; the match to TRBD2 covers 14 bases. Germline CDR1 SGHTA, CDR2 FQGNSA. V dropped 1 base and J dropped 4; count of bases not matched to a gene: 3. CDR3 size: 17 residues. The CDR3 is CASSLDGLAGGYNEQFF. The CDR3 bases are TGTGCCAGCAGCTTAGACGGACTAGCGGGAGGATACAATGAGCAGTTCTTC.

The gene calls are TRBV7-2 and TRBJ1-2, with D tentatively TRBD1 (5 bases). This CDR3 region has 16 residues. V was shortened by 1 base and J by 6 bases, with 18 bases between the two germline ends. CDR1 and CDR2 from the germline V gene are SGHTA and FQGNSA. CDR3 in amino acids: CASSLDPGRSVDGYTF. The CDR3 region has the DNA TGTGCCAGCAGCTTAGATCCAGGGAGGTCGGTTGATGGCTACACCTTC.

The chain links TRBV6-6 to TRBJ2-5; D possibly corresponds to TRBD2 (6 bases). Trimming left V 2 bases short and J 3 bases short, with 10 bases between. CDR3 length: 14 amino acids. Germline loops: CDR1 MNHNY, CDR2 SVGAGI (reference sequence). The CDR3 reads CASSYRDLKETQYF. CDR3 sequence (DNA): TGTGCCAGCAGTTACCGGGACTTGAAAGAGACCCAGTACTTC.

The chain links TRBV13 to TRBJ2-5, with 7 positions matching TRBD1. Germline CDR1 PRHDT, CDR2 FYEKMQ (reference sequence). There are 14 residues in the CDR3. V dropped 1 base and J dropped 4; count of bases not matched to a gene: 3. DNA for the CDR3: TGTGCCAGCAGCTTAGAGGGGGCCGGAGAGACCCAGTACTTC. This codes for CASSLEGAGETQYF.

On this clone itself: This may be a read error: a much more frequent sequence differs by one nucleotide. This CDR3 is also generated by other DNA sequences in the sample. The chain recombines TRBV6-5 with TRBJ1-2, with TRBD1 matching 7 bases. Germline V gene data show CDR1 as MNHEY and CDR2 as SVGAGI. The CDR3 length is 13 residues. Losses at the gene ends were 5 bases for V and 7 bases for J; bases not matched to a gene: 7. The CDR3 nucleotides read TGTGCCAGCAGTCGACAGGGTCGAGGTGGCTACACCTTC. Its translation: CASSRQGRGGYTF.

V is TRBV4-3 and J is TRBJ2-1, with 13 bases fitting TRBD2. V shed 2 bases, J shed 4 bases, and the junction held 2 bases outside the gene matches. CDR1 LGHNA and CDR2 YSLEER come from the germline V gene. This CDR3 has 16 amino acids. The CDR3 here is CASSQQLAGGYNEQFF. The CDR3 DNA sequence: TGCGCCAGCAGCCAACAACTAGCGGGGGGGTACAATGAGCAGTTCTTC.

This chain uses TRBV6-2 or TRBV6-3 with TRBJ1-6; D not certain. There are 15 residues in the CDR3. Trimming cost V 4 bases and J 7 bases, with 14 bases left between them. Germline V CDR1 and CDR2: MNHEY, SVGEGT. The CDR3 reads CASSFGAPGNSPLHF. In nucleotides, the CDR3 is TGTGCCAGCAGTTTCGGCGCCCCGGGGAATTCACCCCTCCACTTT.

The chain is built from TRBV5-1 and TRBJ2-1, with D unclear. The V gene's germline CDR1 is SGHRS and CDR2 YFSETQ. V lost 0 bases to trimming and J lost 7 bases, with 8 bases between them. The CDR3 contains 13 residues. Here the CDR3 DNA reads TGCGCCAGCAGCTTGGCCTTCGTAAATGAGCAGTTCTTC. Translated, it gives CASSLAFVNEQFF.

Of note for this clone: The identical CDR3 is also encoded by other nucleotide sequences in the sample. The rearrangement joins TRBV7-2 to TRBJ2-5, with 15 nucleotides matching TRBD2. The CDR3 spans 16 residues. V shed 5 bases, J shed 4 bases, and the junction held 5 bases outside the gene matches. From germline, CDR1 is SGHTA and CDR2 FQGNSA. The DNA for the CDR3 is TGTGCCAGCAGCCTGCGGACTAGCGGGGGGGGAGAGACCCAGTACTTC. Amino acid sequence: CASSLRTSGGGETQYF.

V usage is TRBV6-6 and J usage is TRBJ1-2; D is possibly TRBD1 (6 bases). The CDR3 is 15 residues long. CDR1 and CDR2 (germline): MNHNY, SVGAGI (reference sequence). Deletions cut 5 bases from V and 4 bases from J, with 17 bases between. The CDR3 DNA follows: TGTGCCAGCAGTCCCCGGACAGCACCCATCTATGGCTACACCTTC. It codes for CASSPRTAPIYGYTF.

This clone was recorded only once. V usage is TRBV11-2 and J usage is TRBJ2-2; 9 bases match TRBD2. The trim removed 5 bases at V and 5 bases at J, leaving 9 bases unmatched. This CDR3 is 16 amino acids long. Germline CDR1 SGHAT, CDR2 FQNNGV. The CDR3 is CASSPRSGGNTGELFF. DNA of the CDR3: TGTGCCAGCAGCCCCCGTAGCGGGGGAAATACCGGGGAGCTGTTTTTT.

This sequence joins TRBV13 and TRBJ1-3; D may be TRBD1 (5 bases). Germline V gene sequence: CDR1 PRHDT, CDR2 FYEKMQ (reference sequence). The CDR3 consists of 15 residues. Trimming removed 3 bases from V and 4 bases from J, with 13 bases in between. The CDR3 loop is CASSLEGSSGNTIYF. The CDR3 bases are TGTGCCAGCAGCTTGGAGGGGAGCTCAGGAAACACCATATATTTT.

In this sample, this clone turned up a few times. The chain combines TRBV9 with TRBJ1-2; D remains unclear. Germline loops: CDR1 SGDLS, CDR2 YYNGEE. V lost 0 bases and J lost 7, with 22 bases in between. The CDR3 is made up of 17 amino acids. For the CDR3, the DNA is TGTGCCAGCAGCGTAGTAGCCGGGGTCCCCTCACGGAGTGGCTACACCTTC. Translated: CASSVVAGVPSRSGYTF.

This clone showed up many times. Other nucleotide sequences from this sample produce the same CDR3. The V gene is TRBV29-1, the J gene TRBJ1-3; D is uncertain. The CDR3 runs to 11 residues. CDR1 is SQVTM, CDR2 ANQGSEA, per germline. V dropped 5 bases and J dropped 4 bases, with 6 bases sitting between them. The CDR3 spells CSVLVGNTIYF. DNA for the CDR3: TGCAGCGTTTTAGTGGGAAACACCATATATTTT.

This clone showed up many times. This rearrangement joins TRBV20-1 to TRBJ2-3, with D hard to call. V was trimmed by 3 bases and J by 6 bases, leaving 7 bases between them. CDR1 is DFQATT and CDR2 is SNEGSKA in the germline V gene (reference sequence). This CDR3 is built from 11 residues. CDR3 protein: CSASPSDTQYF. As DNA, the CDR3 is TGCAGTGCTAGCCCTTCGGATACGCAGTATTTT.

The chain links TRBV12-3 or TRBV12-4 to TRBJ1-1; a possible D gene is TRBD1 (6 bases). The CDR3 loop spans 11 amino acids. V lost 6 bases, J lost 5 bases, and 7 bases lay in between. The CDR3 sequence is CASRRGTEAFF. CDR3 in DNA: TGTGCCAGCAGAAGGGGGACTGAAGCTTTCTTT.